These 26 T cell receptor beta chains originate from one sample sequenced in a study of blood T cell repertoires in COVID-19 (dated by TCRdb to about 2020). The library was obtained by the immunoSEQ multiplex PCR assay. TCRdb limited this immuneACCESS table to in-frame rearrangements with V and J called. A share of clones is missing; checked studies link under half to unresolved V genes, and the rest is unexplained. The sample contains about 75,000 clones, 70% to 80% of them found a single time. The top ten hold about 5.4% of the sample. Sequencing input: peripheral blood. The receptors here all came from a woman of 80 years or more with active or convalescent COVID-19.

The CDR3 nucleotides are TGTGCCAGCAGCTTAGCTAAGACGCGGGGTTCCGACTATGGCTACACCTTC. Translation: CASSLAKTRGSDYGYTF. V and J are TRBV7-9 and TRBJ1-2; no definite D call. This CDR3 contains 17 residues. Germline V lookup: CDR1 SEHNR, CDR2 FQNEAQ (reference sequence). V was cut by 0 bases and J by 3 bases, with 17 bases left in between.

The chain employs TRBV5-1 and TRBJ2-3; TRBD1 agrees at 9 bases. Germline V lookup: CDR1 SGHRS, CDR2 YFSETQ. CDR3 length: 17 amino acids. V gave up 4 bases and J gave up 0 bases; unmatched junction bases: 9. The CDR3: CASSRLSGTGSTDTQYF. In DNA, the CDR3 is TGCGCCAGCAGCCGCTTATCAGGGACAGGGAGCACAGATACGCAGTATTTT. The whole variable domain, remainder taken from reference TRBV5-1 and TRBJ2-3, is KAGVTQTPRYLIKTRGQQVTLSCSPISGHRSVSWYQQTPGQGLQFLFEYFSETQRNKGNFPGRFSGRQFSNSRSEMNVSTLELGDSALYLCASSRLSGTGSTDTQYFGPGTRLTVL.

The rearrangement uses TRBV24-1 and TRBJ2-3, with D unresolved. Germline assignment: CDR1 KGHDR and CDR2 SFDVKD. V lost 0 bases, J lost 7 bases, and 7 bases lay in between. The CDR3 is 13 residues long. The CDR3 sequence: CATSDLGRNTQYF. The CDR3 coding sequence is TGTGCCACCAGTGATTTGGGGCGAAATACGCAGTATTTT.

This rearrangement joins TRBV28 to TRBJ1-3; D remains unclear. The CDR3 loop spans 17 amino acids. The V gene lost 3 bases and the J gene lost 0 bases, with 15 bases spanning the gap. Per germline, CDR1 MDHEN and CDR2 SYDVKM. The DNA for the CDR3 is TGTGCCAGCAGTTTTTTTCTACGGGGAACCTCTGGAAACACCATATATTTT. Its translation: CASSFFLRGTSGNTIYF. The full variable domain, its missing parts supplied by reference TRBV28 and TRBJ1-3, is DVKVTQSSRYLVKRTGEKVFLECVQDMDHENMFWYRQDPGLGLRLIYFSYDVKMKEKGDIPEGYSVSREKKERFSLILESASTNQTSMYLCASSFFLRGTSGNTIYFGEGSWLTVV.

The V gene is TRBV20-1, the J gene TRBJ2-7, with TRBD2 matching 7 bases. The CDR3 loop spans 12 amino acids. The J segment lost 6 bases and the V segment lost 3 bases, leaving 5 bases of the junction unmatched. Germline V gene sequence: CDR1 DFQATT, CDR2 SNEGSKA (reference sequence). As DNA, the CDR3 is TGCAGTGCTAGTCCGGGAGGTAGCGAGCAGTACTTC. Protein product: CSASPGGSEQYF.

This chain joins TRBV18 and TRBJ1-1; the match to TRBD1 covers 7 bases. Germline V lookup: CDR1 KGHSH, CDR2 LQKENI. The CDR3 sequence is 16 residues long. The ends lost 6 bases at V and 0 bases at J; junction bases unmatched: 10. The CDR3 here is CASSLGQGGLNTEAFF. CDR3 DNA sequence: TGTGCCAGCTCTTTGGGGCAGGGGGGTCTGAACACTGAAGCTTTCTTT.

The chain joins TRBV18 to TRBJ2-7; 7 bases align to TRBD1. With V trimmed by 1 base and J by 3 bases, 3 bases remained unmatched. CDR1 is KGHSH and CDR2 is LQKENI in the germline V gene. The CDR3 runs to 14 residues. CDR3 protein: CASSPHGTDYEQYF. The CDR3 coding sequence is TGTGCCAGCTCACCACACGGGACAGACTACGAGCAGTACTTC.

The chain carries TRBV6-5 and TRBJ1-3; no firm D call. V dropped 7 bases and J dropped 3 bases, with 16 bases sitting between them. Germline CDR1 MNHEY, CDR2 SVGAGI. This CDR3 contains 15 residues. CDR3 protein: CASTPRMDVGNTIYF. The CDR3 region has the DNA TGTGCCAGCACCCCCAGGATGGATGTTGGAAACACCATATATTTT.

This clone has only one observation. The V call is TRBV18, the J call TRBJ1-3; D call uncertain. Germline CDR1 and CDR2: KGHSH and LQKENI. The CDR3 is 17 amino acids. Trimming stripped 1 base from V and 6 bases from J, with 19 bases between. The CDR3 region has the DNA TGTGCCAGCTCACCACAGCGGGAAGGCCCTTACTCAAACACCATATATTTT. It encodes CASSPQREGPYSNTIYF.

This clone is a singleton in its sample. The chain links TRBV7-9 to TRBJ1-1; D unresolved. Germline CDR1 reads SEHNR; CDR2 reads FQNEAQ (reference sequence). CDR3 length: 13 amino acids. Deletions cut 0 bases from V and 2 bases from J, with 4 bases between. The CDR3 is CASSLARNTEAFF. The CDR3 region has the DNA TGTGCCAGCAGCTTAGCGAGAAACACTGAAGCTTTCTTT.

V gene TRBV11-2 combines with J gene TRBJ2-2; D possibly corresponds to TRBD1 (5 bases). This CDR3 comprises 15 residues. Trimming took 1 base from V and 4 from J, leaving 10 bases between them. Germline V CDR1 and CDR2: SGHAT, FQNNGV. The CDR3, as DNA: TGTGCCAGCAGCTTAGTCGCAGGGCCCACCGGGGAGCTGTTTTTT. It codes for CASSLVAGPTGELFF. Full variable domain (rest looked up from reference TRBV11-2 and TRBJ2-2): EAGVAQSPRYKIIEKRQSVAFWCNPISGHATLYWYQQILGQGPKLLIQFQNNGVVDDSQLPKDRFSAERLKGVDSTLKIQPAKLEDSAVYLCASSLVAGPTGELFFGEGSRLTVL.

In regard to this clone: The junction departs from germline at one end; a sequencing error may be responsible. The chain uses TRBV5-1 and TRBJ2-3; 8 bases match TRBD1. Germline CDR1 SGHRS, CDR2 YFSETQ. The CDR3 length is 14 residues. CDR3 in DNA: TGCGCCAGCACCTTGGGGGACAGGACAGATACGCAGTATTTT. Translated, it gives CASTLGDRTDTQYF.

This chain links TRBV20-1 with TRBJ2-7; no clear D. The CDR3 spans 11 residues. Germline V gives CDR1 DFQATT, CDR2 SNEGSKA (reference sequence). Trimming left V 2 bases short and J 4 bases short, with 6 bases between. Written as DNA, the CDR3 is TGCAGTGCTAGATCCGTGTACGAGCAGTACTTC. Protein: CSARSVYEQYF.

The chain combines TRBV6-2 or TRBV6-3 with TRBJ2-1; 8 nucleotides match TRBD1. The length of the CDR3 is 15 residues. After removal of 6 bases from V and 0 bases from J, the junction contained 4 bases not matched to a gene. Germline CDR1 reads MNHEY; CDR2 reads SVGEGT. The CDR3 protein is CASSKTGGSYNEQFF. CDR3 DNA: TGTGCCAGCAGCAAAACAGGGGGCTCCTACAATGAGCAGTTCTTC.

The V gene is TRBV5-1, the J gene TRBJ2-5; TRBD2 matches at 14 bases. Germline values: CDR1 SGHRS, CDR2 YFSETQ. With V trimmed by 0 bases and J by 1 base, 2 bases remained unmatched. The CDR3 runs 17 residues. CDR3 loop: CASSLGLAGGPQETQYF. Written as DNA, the CDR3 is TGCGCCAGCAGCTTGGGACTAGCGGGAGGGCCCCAAGAGACCCAGTACTTC.

There are a few counts of this clone. V is TRBV7-3 and J is TRBJ2-5; no definite D call. Deletions cut 0 bases from V and 3 bases from J, with 5 bases between. This CDR3 has 13 residues. The V gene's germline CDR1 is SGHTA and CDR2 FQGTGA. The CDR3 bases are TGTGCCAGCAGCTTAACGTCGGAAGAGACCCAGTACTTC. Its protein is CASSLTSEETQYF.

The chain combines TRBV27 with TRBJ1-4; tentative D call: TRBD1 (6 bases). The germline V and J ends were trimmed by 5 bases and 0 bases, with 16 bases remaining between them. The CDR3 runs 17 residues. Germline V gene data show CDR1 as MNHEY and CDR2 as SMNVEV (reference sequence). CDR3 residues: CASSRRGGGATNEKLFF. CDR3 DNA: TGTGCCAGCAGTCGAAGGGGGGGAGGTGCAACTAATGAAAAACTGTTTTTT.

The table lists this clone with a count of one. The CDR3 spells CASTEGQLSNYGYTF. DNA for the CDR3: TGTGCCAGCACCGAAGGACAGCTATCTAACTATGGCTACACCTTC. The V and J genes are TRBV6-5 and TRBJ1-2; possible D gene TRBD1, 6 bases. Between the trimmed V and J ends, which lost 7 bases and 0 bases, there was a span of 15 bases. From germline, CDR1 is MNHEY and CDR2 SVGAGI. CDR3 size: 15 residues.

The chain joins TRBV19 to TRBJ1-2; the match to TRBD1 covers 7 bases. Unmatched junction bases numbered 7, after V lost 5 bases and J lost 4 bases. The CDR3 has 14 amino acids. Germline CDR1 is LNHDA and CDR2 is SQIVND (reference sequence). CDR3 in DNA: TGTGCCAGTAGTTTCACTTGGGACAGCTATGGCTACACCTTC. Protein: CASSFTWDSYGYTF.

This sequence joins TRBV5-1 and TRBJ1-5, with D possibly matching TRBD1 (5 bases). CDR1 is SGHRS, CDR2 YFSETQ, per germline. V lost 7 bases and J 3 bases, leaving 11 bases between the germline ends. The CDR3 contains 13 residues. The CDR3 sequence is CASARGDNQPQHF. DNA for the CDR3: TGCGCCAGCGCACGGGGGGACAATCAGCCCCAGCATTTT.

This clone has only one observation. V usage is TRBV5-6 and J usage is TRBJ2-1, with 8 nucleotides matching TRBD2. This CDR3 comprises 14 residues. Germline V gives CDR1 SGHDT, CDR2 YYEEEE. J gave up 7 bases and V 6 bases, and 9 bases lay outside the gene matches. The CDR3 DNA follows: TGTGCCAGCACTCCGGGGGGGGCGAAGAATGAGCAGTTCTTC. This gives the protein CASTPGGAKNEQFF. Full variable domain (outside the CDR3, taken from reference TRBV5-6 and TRBJ2-1): DAGVTQSPTHLIKTRGQQVTLRCSPKSGHDTVSWYQQALGQGPQFIFQYYEEEERQRGNFPDRFSGHQFPNYSSELNVNALLLGDSALYLCASTPGGAKNEQFFGPGTRLTVL.

V usage is TRBV2 and J usage is TRBJ1-2, with TRBD1 matching 8 bases. The CDR3 loop spans 13 amino acids. Germline CDR1 SNHLY, CDR2 FYNNEI. Trimming cost V 8 bases and J 8 bases; bases outside gene matches: 10. CDR3 sequence (DNA): TGTGCCAGCGCCCAGACAGGGGCTGGCGGCTACACCTTC. Translated: CASAQTGAGGYTF. Looking up the rest from reference TRBV2 and TRBJ1-2 gives the full variable domain: EPEVTQTPSHQVTQMGQEVILRCVPISNHLYFYWYRQILGQKVEFLVSFYNNEISEKSEIFDDQFSVERPDGSNFTLKIRSTKLEDSAMYFCASAQTGAGGYTFGSGTRLTVV.

The chain uses TRBV6-5 and TRBJ2-2, with a tentative D call TRBD2 (5 bases). The CDR3 contains 14 residues. Germline CDR1 is MNHEY and CDR2 is SVGAGI. The V gene lost 0 bases and the J gene lost 6 bases, with 8 bases spanning the gap. Here the CDR3 DNA reads TGTGCCAGCAGTTACTCTGCCGGGGCCGGGGAGCTGTTTTTT. Translating it yields CASSYSAGAGELFF.

The chain has TRBV18 and TRBJ2-1, with 11 bases fitting TRBD2. Germline assignment: CDR1 KGHSH and CDR2 LQKENI. J gave up 10 bases and V 6 bases, and 14 bases lay outside the gene matches. The CDR3 is 16 residues long. CDR3: CASSLSGTSGPWEQFF. The DNA of the CDR3 is TGTGCCAGCTCCCTGTCCGGGACTAGCGGTCCCTGGGAGCAGTTCTTC. Drawing the rest from reference TRBV18 and TRBJ2-1, the complete variable domain is NAGVMQNPRHLVRRRGQEARLRCSPMKGHSHVYWYRQLPEEGLKFMVYLQKENIIDESGMPKERFSAEFPKEGPSILRIQQVVRGDSAAYFCASSLSGTSGPWEQFFGPGTRLTVL.

This clone was counted a few times. This chain connects TRBV7-9 to TRBJ1-6; TRBD1 might be the D (5 bases). This CDR3 contains 16 residues. Trimming cost V 3 bases and J 10 bases, with 19 bases left between them. CDR1 SEHNR and CDR2 FQNEAQ come from the germline V gene (reference sequence). DNA of the CDR3: TGTGCCAGCAGCTTCAAGGGGCTAGATATGGGGTCACCCCTCCACTTT. This gives the protein CASSFKGLDMGSPLHF.

This clone appeared a single time. CDR3: CASSWSEDTEAFF. In nucleotides, the CDR3 is TGTGCCAGCAGCTGGTCCGAGGACACTGAAGCTTTCTTT. The rearrangement uses TRBV11-2 and TRBJ1-1; no clear D gene. This CDR3 contains 13 residues. V lost 4 bases, J lost 3 bases, and 9 bases lay in between. Germline V gene data show CDR1 as SGHAT and CDR2 as FQNNGV.